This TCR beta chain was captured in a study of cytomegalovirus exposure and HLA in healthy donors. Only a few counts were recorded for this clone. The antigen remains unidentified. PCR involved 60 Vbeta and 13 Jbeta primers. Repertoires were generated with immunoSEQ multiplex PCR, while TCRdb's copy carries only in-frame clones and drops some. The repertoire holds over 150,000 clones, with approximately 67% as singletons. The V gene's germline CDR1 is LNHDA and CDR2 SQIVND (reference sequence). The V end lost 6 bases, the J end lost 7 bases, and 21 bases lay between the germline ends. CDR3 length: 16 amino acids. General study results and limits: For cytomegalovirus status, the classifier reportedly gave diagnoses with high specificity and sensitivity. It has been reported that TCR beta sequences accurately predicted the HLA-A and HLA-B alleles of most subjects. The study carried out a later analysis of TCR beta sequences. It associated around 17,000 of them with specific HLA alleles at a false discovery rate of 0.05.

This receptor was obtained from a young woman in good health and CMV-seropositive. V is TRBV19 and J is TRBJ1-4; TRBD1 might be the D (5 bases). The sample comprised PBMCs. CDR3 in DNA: TGTGCCAGTAGCACCCCGACAGTGCCCCCAGGTGAAAAACTGTTTTTT. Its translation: CASSTPTVPPGEKLFF.